This is a list of T cell receptor beta chains from one sample in a study of PD-L1 blockade in urothelial cancer. The assay was immunoSEQ multiplex PCR, and TCRdb's table has in-frame clones only and misses some. Of around 130,000 clones in the sample, approximately 88% were seen once. The material was PBMCs, obtained around atezolizumab (anti-PD-L1) treatment. These receptors originate from a man aged 45-65 years with urothelial cancer. Each CDR3 is given without its conserved first and last residue. D genes are given only for firm matches.

TRBD1	TRBV27	TRBJ2-1	ASAGQGYNEQF
TRBD2	TRBV11-2	TRBJ2-7	ASSLGTSRDYEQY
TRBD1	TRBV27	TRBJ2-7	ASTVSGQANYEQY
.	TRBV7-3	TRBJ1-2	ASSLWAGEVYGYT
TRBD1	TRBV12-5	TRBJ2-3	ASGTGERVTDTQY
.	TRBV4-2	TRBJ1-5	ASSQSGRGIQPQH
TRBD1	TRBV28	TRBJ2-5	ASSLIGTDKETQY
.	TRBV2	TRBJ2-2	ASYGGKVGELF
.	TRBV13	TRBJ2-7	ASSLLGDEQY
TRBD1	TRBV7-9	TRBJ1-2	ASSLSGTGVAYT
.	TRBV11-2	TRBJ2-1	ASSSPAYNEQF
TRBD1	TRBV5-4	TRBJ1-4	ASSLSDRSEKLF
TRBD1	TRBV10-3	TRBJ2-5	AISGADRRETQY
.	TRBV5-1	TRBJ2-7	ASSFLTSTASHNEQY
.	TRBV28	TRBJ1-2	ATESYGYT
TRBD1	TRBV5-1	TRBJ1-4	ASSLGTVVGEKLF
TRBD1	TRBV10-3	TRBJ2-7	AISPGQGADEQY
TRBD2	TRBV30	TRBJ2-5	AWSLGTSGPRSPKTQY
.	TRBV6-5	TRBJ2-6	ASRSGANVLT
TRBD1	TRBV27	TRBJ2-7	ASSGTGSIKQY
.	TRBV9	TRBJ1-2	ASSVSWAESYYGYT
.	TRBV7-2	TRBJ1-2	ASSLIGVVHSSYGYT
.	TRBV28	TRBJ1-6	ASSSPGGGGGNSPLH
TRBD2	TRBV30	TRBJ2-3	AWSTSAGAVTDTQY
TRBD2	TRBV7-9	TRBJ2-1	ASSSVGLAADYNEQF
TRBD2	TRBV4-1	TRBJ2-1	ASSLRVAGGRGDEQF
.	TRBV30	TRBJ2-5	AWSAGTQY
.	TRBV9	TRBJ2-7	ASSVGDNSYEQY
TRBD1	TRBV19	TRBJ1-2	ASSGTGTGGYGYT
.	TRBV11-3	TRBJ1-1	ASSLGWEVAF
TRBD2	TRBV19	TRBJ2-5	ASSNLAGGGQETQY
TRBD1	TRBV5-4	TRBJ1-4	ASSRLERQGGDEKLF
TRBD2	TRBV11-2	TRBJ2-1	ASRLAGRSSNEQF
TRBD1	TRBV25-1	TRBJ1-1	ASIRTGGTEAF
TRBD2	TRBV5-1	TRBJ2-5	ASSLALSTSGSETQY
TRBD2	TRBV30	TRBJ2-4	AWSGGLAGAHIQY
.	TRBV7-6	TRBJ2-7	ASSLASRGSEQY
.	TRBV6-6	TRBJ1-1	ASSRVRGTEAF
TRBD2	TRBV28	TRBJ2-5	ASRPSGEGGTQY
TRBD1	TRBV6-5	TRBJ1-1	ASRGRGRGTEAF
.	TRBV6-6	TRBJ1-5	ASTTGQNQPQH
.	TRBV7-9	TRBJ2-3	ASSAVAADTQY
.	TRBV10-2	TRBJ1-4	ASSRGFGEKLF
TRBD1	TRBV25-1	TRBJ2-1	ASSGRDRGF
.	TRBV10-1	TRBJ2-1	ASSPPGERRYNEQF
TRBD2	TRBV15	TRBJ2-1	ATSSEAGGPYEQF
.	TRBV6-1	TRBJ1-5	ASSEEPVSGNQPQH
.	TRBV10-3	TRBJ1-2	AISIDSYGYT
.	TRBV5-4	TRBJ2-3	ASSRGAGANPDTQY
.	TRBV2	TRBJ2-4	ASTRGVSKNIQY
.	TRBV10-3	TRBJ1-2	AAGGGYGYT
.	TRBV30	TRBJ2-4	AWARLTTNIQY
.	TRBV6-5	TRBJ2-7	ASMSSSYEQY
.	TRBV5-1	TRBJ2-5	ASSWTGIQETQY
TRBD2	TRBV30	TRBJ2-3	AWSAGLATDTQY
TRBD1	TRBV4-1	TRBJ2-1	ASSQPTGVAREQF
TRBD2	TRBV18	TRBJ2-3	ASSSSGGITDTQY
.	TRBV19	TRBJ1-6	ASSIANRVNSPLH